This note documents a single T cell receptor (beta chain) sequence. The CDR3 loop spans 12 amino acids. CDR1 SNHLY and CDR2 FYNNEI come from the germline V gene. One entry per CDR3 protein, without DNA, is what TCRdb gives after re-calling the 5' RACE reads. The table for this sample gives approximately 150,000 distinct CDR3 sequences. These data are taken from a study of T cells expressing NK-cell markers. Study at large: Sequenced donors, eight in total, included seven who were HCMV-seropositive and one who was seronegative.

The sequenced material came from blood T cells: a sorted CD56 or NKG2C T cell subset, CD4+ or CD8+ T cells, or bulk PBMC T cells (not recorded which). The origin of this receptor is a man aged 18 to 30 in good health. The chain couples TRBV2 to TRBJ1-1; TCRdb selects TRBD1, and the lack of DNA leaves this call unchecked. The CDR3 loop reads CASSPTGTEAFF.